These T cell receptor beta chains were read from a single sample in a study of T cell responses to AZD1222 COVID-19 vaccine. Sequencing used immunoSEQ multiplex PCR; TCRdb keeps in-frame clones, though not all of them. The sample includes about 180,000 clones, approximately 91% seen only once; the top ten take less than 2.5%. The material was peripheral blood, obtained 28 days after the second AZD1222 dose. Source of these receptors: an adult who received the AZD1222 COVID-19 vaccine. Each CDR3 is given with its conserved first and last residue. The order of the fields is CDR3 DNA, CDR3 protein, V gene, clone size, D gene, J gene. D genes are given only for firm matches. Only some rows state a clone size, as once, few, many or a class for expanded clones.

CDR3nt: TGCAGCACCGGGGGGGCCCTCTCCTTAGAGACCCAGTACTTC
CDR3aa: CSTGGALSLETQYF
v_gene: TRBV29-1
abundance: once
d_gene: TRBD2
j_gene: TRBJ2-5

CDR3nt: TGTGCCAGCAGCAAGTGGGCAGAGGCTGAAGCTTTCTTT
CDR3aa: CASSKWAEAEAFF
v_gene: TRBV7-9
abundance: NA
d_gene: NA
j_gene: TRBJ1-1

CDR3nt: TGTGCCAGCAGCCCGGGGGGGGGCAATAATTCACCCCTCCACTTT
CDR3aa: CASSPGGGNNSPLHF
v_gene: TRBV7-9
abundance: once
d_gene: NA
j_gene: TRBJ1-6

CDR3nt: TGTGCCAGCAGCCAAGGTAATAGCGGGTACACAGATACGCAGTATTTT
CDR3aa: CASSQGNSGYTDTQYF
v_gene: TRBV4-2
abundance: NA
d_gene: TRBD2
j_gene: TRBJ2-3

CDR3nt: TGTGCCAGCAGCGTAGGGATTTTGGCCTTCGGGATCTTT
CDR3aa: CASSVGILAFGIF
v_gene: TRBV9
abundance: NA
d_gene: NA
j_gene: TRBJ1-1

CDR3nt: TGTGCCAGCAGTTTCCCCGCCGGACAGGGGGCTTTCTTT
CDR3aa: CASSFPAGQGAFF
v_gene: TRBV12-3/TRBV12-4
abundance: NA
d_gene: TRBD1
j_gene: TRBJ1-1

CDR3nt: TGCGCCAGCAGCTTGGGACAGACTATAGGGAACACTGAAGCTTTCTTT
CDR3aa: CASSLGQTIGNTEAFF
v_gene: TRBV5-1
abundance: NA
d_gene: NA
j_gene: TRBJ1-1

CDR3nt: TGTGCCAGCAGCGGAGCGGGGGGTGGTCCAGATACGCAGTATTTT
CDR3aa: CASSGAGGGPDTQYF
v_gene: TRBV2
abundance: NA
d_gene: TRBD2
j_gene: TRBJ2-3

CDR3nt: TGTGCCAGTTCAACAGGCGACTCCTACAATGAGCAGTTCTTC
CDR3aa: CASSTGDSYNEQFF
v_gene: TRBV19
abundance: NA
d_gene: NA
j_gene: TRBJ2-1

CDR3nt: TGTGCCAGCAGCAATAAGATGGTGAATTGCTATGGCGGCTACACCTTC
CDR3aa: CASSNKMVNCYGGYTF
v_gene: TRBV21-1
abundance: NA
d_gene: NA
j_gene: TRBJ1-2

CDR3nt: TGTGCCAGCAGCCAAGATCATGTAAGGGGGCGTGGGGAAAACACTGAAGCTTTCTTT
CDR3aa: CASSQDHVRGRGENTEAFF
v_gene: TRBV4-2
abundance: NA
d_gene: TRBD1
j_gene: TRBJ1-1

CDR3nt: TGTGCCAGCAGGGACAGGTATAATGAAAAACTGTTTTTT
CDR3aa: CASRDRYNEKLFF
v_gene: TRBV2
abundance: few
d_gene: TRBD1
j_gene: TRBJ1-4